A selection of T cell receptor beta chains follows, all from one sample in a study of T cells in Graves' hyperthyroidism and ophthalmopathy. MiXCR was run by TCRdb on the multiplex PCR reads, yielding one entry per CDR3 protein. The sample includes approximately 370,000 distinct CDR3 sequences, 17% seen only once; the top ten take roughly a third. The sample consisted of blood. These receptors were collected from a woman aged 25 to 39 with Graves' hyperthyroidism that later progressed to Graves' ophthalmopathy. Both conserved end residues are trimmed from each CDR3. Fields, in order: V gene, CDR3 protein.

TRBV5-4,ASSLAGTSYGYT
TRBV5-1,ASSPGWGNQPQH
TRBV20-1,SAVSYEQY
TRBV6-2/TRBV6-3,ASSWFIYEQY
TRBV20-1,SARDPLSSGQF
TRBV12-3/TRBV12-4,ASSPPRDSHSNTEAF
TRBV9,ASSGRTGGYTEAF
TRBV18,ASSPSQGGNQPQH
TRBV25-1,ASGDRVSYEQY
TRBV5-1,ASSLWTGARNEQF
TRBV24-1,ATSDRPKVGQGVSYEQY
TRBV29-1,SVILGVNQPQH
TRBV10-3,AISESTRVDGYT
TRBV12-3/TRBV12-4,ASRPSRGYTEAF
TRBV18,ASSLIGLAGGPVDEQF
TRBV2,ASSVWGNQPQH
TRBV2,ASAGQMANEQF
TRBV5-8,ASHLGTGQNSPLH
TRBV19,ASSLWGGGNQPQH
TRBV25-1,ASSEYQAGGSPLH
TRBV5-1,ASSLNLGQGPEAF
TRBV13,ASSLGGQNEQY
TRBV6-1,ASRIPGGRLGGYT
TRBV25-1,ASSEQGGGTEAF